One sample yielded the 32 T cell receptor beta chains listed below, sequenced in a study of cytomegalovirus exposure and HLA in healthy donors. 60 Vbeta and 13 Jbeta primers were used in PCR. The protocol was immunoSEQ multiplex PCR, while the TCRdb copy is restricted to in-frame clones and leaves out a portion. This sample's table reports approximately 92,000 clones. The sequenced sample consisted of PBMCs. The receptors come from a woman aged 30 to 39 in good health and CMV-seronegative.

In nucleotides, the CDR3 is TGTGCCAGCAAAACAGGGGCAGGTCAGCCCCAGCATTTT. Protein: CASKTGAGQPQHF. The rearrangement uses TRBV6-1 and TRBJ1-5, with 7 bases identical to TRBD1. V was pared by 7 bases and J by 6 bases, with 6 bases of the junction left unmatched. CDR1 is MNHNS, CDR2 SASEGT, per germline. This CDR3 has 13 residues.

The CDR3 coding sequence is TGTGCCAGCAGTGTGGTGGGCAGATCCACAGATACGCAGTATTTT. Translating it yields CASSVVGRSTDTQYF. The rearrangement uses TRBV2 and TRBJ2-3; D is undetermined. Trimming removed 4 bases from V and 2 bases from J, with 13 bases in between. The CDR3 consists of 15 residues. Germline V gene data show CDR1 as SNHLY and CDR2 as FYNNEI. Based on the CDR3 plus reference TRBV2 and TRBJ2-3, the full variable domain is EPEVTQTPSHQVTQMGQEVILRCVPISNHLYFYWYRQILGQKVEFLVSFYNNEISEKSEIFDDQFSVERPDGSNFTLKIRSTKLEDSAMYFCASSVVGRSTDTQYFGPGTRLTVL.

V gene TRBV4-1 combines with J gene TRBJ1-6; 8 positions agree with TRBD1. Trimming took 4 bases from V and 7 from J; bases not matched to a gene: 6. This CDR3 is built from 15 residues. CDR1 is MGHRA and CDR2 is YSYEKL in the germline V gene. CDR3 amino acids: CASSPTGVTNSPLHF. CDR3 DNA: TGCGCCAGCAGCCCGACAGGGGTAACGAATTCACCCCTCCACTTT.

Note on this clone: Distinct nucleotide sequences in the sample also encode this CDR3. The chain is built from TRBV9 and TRBJ1-1, with D perhaps matching TRBD1 (5 bases). V was pared by 0 bases and J by 1 base, with 7 bases between. The germline gives CDR1 SGDLS, CDR2 YYNGEE. The CDR3 is 14 residues long. CDR3: CASSVGQGNTEAFF. In nucleotides, the CDR3 is TGTGCCAGCAGCGTAGGTCAGGGGAACACTGAAGCTTTCTTT.

V and J are TRBV27 and TRBJ2-5; TRBD2 matches at 16 bases. Germline V gives CDR1 MNHEY, CDR2 SMNVEV (reference sequence). The CDR3 sequence is 17 residues long. With 3 bases clipped from V and 4 bases from J, the junction kept 5 bases outside the gene matches. CDR3 DNA: TGTGCCAGCAGTTTTGGGACTAGCGGGGGGGCCGCAGAGACCCAGTACTTC. Translated: CASSFGTSGGAAETQYF.

This chain uses TRBV14 with TRBJ1-2, with D hard to call. The CDR3 is 15 residues long. CDR1 and CDR2 from the germline V gene are SGHDN and FVKESK. V was shortened by 0 bases and J by 6 bases, with 14 bases between the two germline ends. Here the CDR3 reads CASSQDPTPWNGYTF. The CDR3 DNA sequence: TGTGCCAGCAGCCAAGATCCGACACCCTGGAATGGCTACACCTTC.

The J gene is TRBJ1-3, the V gene TRBV6-5, with D hard to call. Per the germline V gene, CDR1 is MNHEY and CDR2 is SVGAGI. Trimming cost V 8 bases and J 4 bases, with 9 bases left between them. The CDR3 extends over 12 amino acids. CDR3 coding DNA: TGTGCCAGCGGCTCCAGGGGAAACACCATATATTTT. As protein: CASGSRGNTIYF.

The V gene is TRBV4-1, the J gene TRBJ2-7, with D maybe TRBD2 (5 bases). This CDR3 spans 15 amino acids. Trimming pared 3 bases from V and 5 bases from J, leaving 17 bases between. Germline V gene sequence: CDR1 MGHRA, CDR2 YSYEKL. The DNA of the CDR3 is TGCGCCAGCAGCCAGAGATCGGGAACCGCCGACGAGCAGTACTTC. Translating it yields CASSQRSGTADEQYF.

J is TRBJ2-5 and V is TRBV4-1; the match to TRBD2 covers 10 bases. This CDR3 spans 15 amino acids. Germline V gene sequence: CDR1 MGHRA, CDR2 YSYEKL. The J segment lost 5 bases and the V segment lost 3 bases, leaving 6 bases of the junction unmatched. The CDR3 reads CASSQASGRSETQYF. The CDR3 nucleotides are TGCGCCAGCAGCCAGGCTAGCGGGAGATCGGAGACCCAGTACTTC.

As regards this clone: Mismatch with germline at one junction end may stem from a read error. The chain carries TRBV7-7 and TRBJ2-5; the match to TRBD1 covers 8 bases. Matching the DNA end better, TRBJ2-7 makes the J call doubtful. Per the germline V gene, CDR1 is SSHAT and CDR2 is FNYEAQ (reference sequence). The CDR3 extends over 16 amino acids. CDR3 in amino acids: CASSSEGTGPIYEQYF. CDR3 DNA sequence: TGTGCTAGCAGCTCGGAAGGGACAGGACCTATCTACGAGCAGTACTTC.

V usage is TRBV6-1 and J usage is TRBJ1-5; TRBD1 matches at 10 bases. Germline CDR1 is MNHNS and CDR2 is SASEGT. J gave up 6 bases and V 1 base, and 6 bases lay outside the gene matches. The CDR3 loop spans 16 amino acids. CDR3 in DNA: TGTGCCAGCAGTGAAGGGGGGGACAGGGGTGTTCAGCCCCAGCATTTT. Amino acids: CASSEGGDRGVQPQHF.

V and J are TRBV30 and TRBJ1-2; D ambiguous. Trimming pared 1 base from V and 0 bases from J, leaving 6 bases between. Germline V gene sequence: CDR1 GTSNPN, CDR2 SVGIG (reference sequence). The length of the CDR3 is 13 residues. The CDR3 DNA sequence: TGTGCCTGGAGTGCCAGGTCTAACTATGGCTACACCTTC. Protein product: CAWSARSNYGYTF. The whole variable domain, filled in from reference TRBV30 and TRBJ1-2, reads SQTIHQWPATLVQPVGSPLSLECTVEGTSNPNLYWYRQAAGRGLQLLFYSVGIGQISSEVPQNLSASRPQDRQFILSSKKLLLSDSGFYLCAWSARSNYGYTFGSGTRLTVV.

The J gene is TRBJ2-1, the V gene TRBV14, with a weak D call TRBD2 (5 bases). Germline-derived CDR1 and CDR2 are SGHDN and FVKESK. Trimming left V 3 bases short and J 0 bases short, with 15 bases between. The CDR3 is 17 amino acids. The DNA of the CDR3 is TGTGCCAGCAGCCACAGAGCTAGCCGTAGCTCCTACAATGAGCAGTTCTTC. This sequence encodes CASSHRASRSSYNEQFF.

V usage is TRBV11-2 and J usage is TRBJ2-1, with D maybe TRBD2 (6 bases). In germline, CDR1 is SGHAT, CDR2 FQNNGV. The CDR3 loop spans 15 amino acids. V shed 5 bases and J shed 5 bases, with 16 bases lying between them. The CDR3 DNA reads TGTGCCAGCAGCACAGTGGTTAGCGGAAACAATGAGCAGTTCTTC. It specifies CASSTVVSGNNEQFF.

Turning to this clone: This specimen includes other DNA sequences encoding the same CDR3. V is TRBV10-3 and J is TRBJ2-3; D is perhaps TRBD2 (6 bases). The CDR3 has 16 residues. CDR1 ENHRY and CDR2 SYGVKD come from the germline V gene. Trimming shortened V by 5 bases and J by 5 bases, and 20 bases separated the two germline ends. The CDR3 sequence: CAISPTAGGEQDTQYF. CDR3 DNA sequence: TGTGCCATCAGTCCAACAGCGGGCGGGGAGCAAGATACGCAGTATTTT.

The rearrangement joins TRBV11-2 to TRBJ1-4; 9 bases align to TRBD1. This CDR3 region has 15 residues. V gave up 3 bases and J gave up 8 bases; unmatched junction bases: 7. In germline, CDR1 is SGHAT, CDR2 FQNNGV. CDR3 residues: CASSFSGQGNEKLFF. CDR3 in DNA: TGTGCCAGCAGCTTTTCGGGACAGGGAAACGAAAAACTGTTTTTT.

This chain links TRBV10-3 with TRBJ2-7; 9 bases match TRBD2. The CDR3 sequence is 14 residues long. V was pared by 11 bases and J by 0 bases, with 8 bases of the junction left unmatched. Germline V lookup: CDR1 ENHRY, CDR2 SYGVKD. The CDR3 is CASKTSGPSYEQYF. CDR3 sequence (DNA): TGTGCCTCTAAAACTAGCGGGCCCTCCTACGAGCAGTACTTC.

The CDR3 is CASSPDTSYEQYF. The CDR3 DNA reads TGTGCCAGCTCACCAGACACCTCCTACGAGCAGTACTTC. This chain connects TRBV18 to TRBJ2-7; D ambiguous. This CDR3 has 13 residues. CDR1 KGHSH and CDR2 LQKENI come from the germline V gene. V dropped 2 bases and J dropped 0 bases, with 5 bases sitting between them.

The rearrangement uses TRBV28 and TRBJ1-1, with a possible D match to TRBD1 (5 bases). The V gene lost 5 bases and the J gene lost 6 bases, with 13 bases spanning the gap. CDR1 is MDHEN, CDR2 SYDVKM, per germline. This CDR3 has 13 amino acids. The DNA of the CDR3 is TGTGCCAGCAGTCCAGGACATTTCGCTGAAGCTTTCTTT. It encodes CASSPGHFAEAFF.

The chain uses TRBV6-4 and TRBJ2-1; 11 positions agree with TRBD2. V shed 2 bases and J 8 bases; nucleotides not matched to a gene: 5. Germline values: CDR1 MRHNA, CDR2 SNTAGT. There are 15 residues in the CDR3. CDR3 in DNA: TGTGCCAGCAGTGACGTAGCGGGAGGGCGGCATGAGCAGTTCTTC. Its translation: CASSDVAGGRHEQFF.

The rearrangement uses TRBV4-2 and TRBJ2-7; 14 nucleotides line up with TRBD2. This CDR3 contains 16 residues. The germline gives CDR1 LGHNA, CDR2 YNFKEQ. The junction had 3 bases not matched to a gene; V was cut back by 0 bases and J by 5 bases. The DNA for the CDR3 is TGTGCCAGCAGCCAAGATGGGACTAGCGGGGGAAACGAGCAGTACTTC. This sequence encodes CASSQDGTSGGNEQYF.

The chain recombines TRBV6-1 with TRBJ2-1, with TRBD2 matching over 7 bases. With V trimmed by 2 bases and J by 4 bases, 8 bases remained unmatched. Germline CDR1 MNHNS, CDR2 SASEGT. This CDR3 is built from 16 residues. CDR3 residues: CASSEYLGGLYNEQFF. The CDR3, as DNA: TGTGCCAGCAGTGAATATCTCGGGGGGTTATACAATGAGCAGTTCTTC.

The chain carries TRBV29-1 and TRBJ1-1; the D is unclear. The V and J ends lost 4 bases and 1 base respectively, with 13 bases between them. CDR1 is SQVTM, CDR2 ANQGSEA, per germline. The length of the CDR3 is 14 residues. The CDR3 sequence: CSVAFSGGNTEAFF. In DNA form, the CDR3 reads TGCAGCGTTGCGTTCTCCGGAGGGAACACTGAAGCTTTCTTT.

Comment on this clone: An end of the junction differs from the germline gene, which may be a read error. The rearrangement links TRBV7-7 to TRBJ1-5; TRBD1 agrees at 7 bases. The CDR3 has 15 amino acids. Germline-derived CDR1 and CDR2 are SSHAT and FNYEAQ (reference sequence). CDR3 in amino acids: CASSLRGQYDQPQHF. The CDR3 DNA is TGTGCTAGCAGCTTGAGGGGACAGTATGATCAGCCCCAGCATTTT.

V gene TRBV7-9 combines with J gene TRBJ2-6, with D unclear. This CDR3 is 16 amino acids long. Germline assignment: CDR1 SEHNR and CDR2 FQNEAQ (reference sequence). The V end lost 2 bases, the J end lost 0 bases, and 8 bases lay between the germline ends. CDR3 in amino acids: CASSLRVHSGANVLTF. Written as DNA, the CDR3 is TGTGCCAGCAGCTTACGGGTCCACTCTGGGGCCAACGTCCTGACTTTC.

V and J are TRBV7-3 and TRBJ2-2; D is perhaps TRBD1 (6 bases). CDR3 length: 12 residues. CDR1 and CDR2 (germline): SGHTA, FQGTGA. V was shortened by 5 bases and J by 6 bases, with 7 bases between the two germline ends. CDR3: CASSPGAGELFF. The CDR3, as DNA: TGTGCCAGCAGCCCAGGGGCCGGGGAGCTGTTTTTT.

The gene calls are TRBV9 and TRBJ1-1, with no clear D. The germline V gene encodes CDR1 SGDLS and CDR2 YYNGEE. This CDR3 comprises 14 residues. The V end was cut by 0 bases, the J end by 3 bases, with 9 bases between. The CDR3 sequence: CASSVGGEDTEAFF. CDR3 DNA: TGTGCCAGCAGCGTAGGGGGAGAGGACACTGAAGCTTTCTTT.

The chain uses TRBV6-1 and TRBJ2-1; 9 bases line up with TRBD1. The CDR3 is 15 amino acids. Trimming took 6 bases from V and 15 from J; bases not matched to a gene: 18. Germline CDR1 and CDR2: MNHNS and SASEGT. CDR3 protein: CASRPSGTGMPRWFF. Written as DNA, the CDR3 is TGTGCCAGCAGGCCATCCGGGACAGGGATGCCCCGTTGGTTCTTC.

Details on this clone: One end of the junction varies from germline; a read error may be responsible. This chain uses TRBV13 with TRBJ2-3, with 11 bases matching TRBD2. Germline-derived CDR1 and CDR2 are PRHDT and FYEKMQ (reference sequence). This CDR3 has 15 amino acids. The CDR3 DNA reads as TGTGCCGGCAGCTTTAGCGGGGGGGCTGAAGATACGCAGTATTTT. Encoded protein: CAGSFSGGAEDTQYF.

V and J are TRBV5-5 and TRBJ2-1; a possible D gene is TRBD2 (6 bases). Trimming left V 6 bases short and J 15 bases short, with 22 bases between. The CDR3 loop spans 13 amino acids. Looked up from germline, CDR1 is SGHKS and CDR2 is YYEKEE (reference sequence). CDR3 DNA: TGTGCCAGCACCGGGACTGTGGTCGCCCTTTGGTTCTTC. Protein: CASTGTVVALWFF. The variable domain in full, completed from reference TRBV5-5 and TRBJ2-1, reads DAGVTQSPTHLIKTRGQQVTLRCSPISGHKSVSWYQQVLGQGPQFIFQYYEKEERGRGNFPDRFSARQFPNYSSELNVNALLLGDSALYLCASTGTVVALWFFGPGTRLTVL.

The chain has TRBV13 and TRBJ2-5; D is ambiguous. Trimming stripped 5 bases from V and 5 bases from J, with 12 bases between. Looked up from germline, CDR1 is PRHDT and CDR2 is FYEKMQ (reference sequence). The CDR3 runs 13 residues. The CDR3: CASSPGSEETQYF. CDR3 sequence (DNA): TGTGCCAGCAGCCCCGGGTCTGAGGAGACCCAGTACTTC. The full variable domain, with the rest looked up from reference TRBV13 and TRBJ2-5, is AAGVIQSPRHLIKEKRETATLKCYPIPRHDTVYWYQQGPGQDPQFLISFYEKMQSDKGSIPDRFSAQQFSDYHSELNMSSLELGDSALYFCASSPGSEETQYFGPGTRLLVL.

This chain connects TRBV6-6 to TRBJ1-1, with 7 bases fitting TRBD1. Trimming at V came to 6 bases and at J to 1 base, leaving 5 bases not matched to a gene. The CDR3 covers 14 residues. Germline lookup yields CDR1 MNHNY and CDR2 SVGAGI (reference sequence). CDR3 sequence reads: CASRPWTGNTEAFF. The CDR3, as DNA: TGTGCCAGCAGACCTTGGACAGGGAACACTGAAGCTTTCTTT.